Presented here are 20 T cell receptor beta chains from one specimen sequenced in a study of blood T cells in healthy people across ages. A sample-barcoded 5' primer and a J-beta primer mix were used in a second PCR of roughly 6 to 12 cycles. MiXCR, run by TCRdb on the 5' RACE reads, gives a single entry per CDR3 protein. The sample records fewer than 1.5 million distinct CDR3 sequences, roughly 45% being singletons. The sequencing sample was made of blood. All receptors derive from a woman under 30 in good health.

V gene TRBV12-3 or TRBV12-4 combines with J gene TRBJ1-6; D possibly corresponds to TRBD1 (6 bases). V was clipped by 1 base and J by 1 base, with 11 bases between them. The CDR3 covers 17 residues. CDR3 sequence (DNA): TGTGCCAGCAGTTTAGGGGGGGCAGGGTCCTATAATTCACCCCTCCACTTT. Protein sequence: CASSLGGAGSYNSPLHF.

CDR3 nucleotides: TGTGCCAGCAGCGGAAAACTTGGCTCGAGCTCCTACAATGAGCAGTTCTTC. Residues: CASSGKLGSSSYNEQFF. The rearrangement joins TRBV7-3 to TRBJ2-1; D is undetermined. The ends were cut back, 5 bases at V and 0 bases at J, with 17 bases in the middle. Germline V gene lookup returns CDR1 SGHTA and CDR2 FQGTGA. The CDR3 is 17 amino acids.

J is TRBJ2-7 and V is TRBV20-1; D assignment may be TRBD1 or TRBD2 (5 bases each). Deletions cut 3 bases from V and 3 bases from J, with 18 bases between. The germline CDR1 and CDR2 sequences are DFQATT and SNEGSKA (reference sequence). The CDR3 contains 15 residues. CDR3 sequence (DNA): TGCAGTGCTAGGGAAACCGGGACGGGCCGCTACGAGCAGTACTTC. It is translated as CSARETGTGRYEQYF.

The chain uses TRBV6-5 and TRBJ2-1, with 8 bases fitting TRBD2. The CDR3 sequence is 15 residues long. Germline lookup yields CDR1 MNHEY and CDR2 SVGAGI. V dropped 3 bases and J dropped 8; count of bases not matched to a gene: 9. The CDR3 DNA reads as TGTGCCAGCAGTTATGGTCCCGGGGGGGCCGATGAGCAGTTCTTC. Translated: CASSYGPGGADEQFF.

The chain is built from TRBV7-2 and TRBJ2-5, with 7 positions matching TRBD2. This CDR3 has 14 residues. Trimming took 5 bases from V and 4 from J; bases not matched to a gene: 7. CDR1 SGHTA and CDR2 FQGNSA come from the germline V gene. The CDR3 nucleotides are TGTGCCAGCAGCGTCGGACTAGGAACAGAGACCCAGTACTTC. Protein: CASSVGLGTETQYF.

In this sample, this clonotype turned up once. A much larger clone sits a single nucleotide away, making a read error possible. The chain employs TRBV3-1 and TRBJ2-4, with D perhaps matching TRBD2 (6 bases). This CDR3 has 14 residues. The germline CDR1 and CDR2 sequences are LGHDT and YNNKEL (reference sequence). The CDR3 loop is CASSPGTLRSIKYF. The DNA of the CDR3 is TGTGCCAGCAGTCCCGGGACTTTGAGGAGCATTAAGTACTTC.

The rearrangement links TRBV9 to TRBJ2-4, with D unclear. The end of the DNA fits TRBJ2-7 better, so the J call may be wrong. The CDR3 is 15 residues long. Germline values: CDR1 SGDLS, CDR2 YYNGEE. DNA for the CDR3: TGTGCCAGCACCCCCTGGAGTAGCTCTGGTACCGAGCAGTACTTC. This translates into CASTPWSSSGTEQYF.

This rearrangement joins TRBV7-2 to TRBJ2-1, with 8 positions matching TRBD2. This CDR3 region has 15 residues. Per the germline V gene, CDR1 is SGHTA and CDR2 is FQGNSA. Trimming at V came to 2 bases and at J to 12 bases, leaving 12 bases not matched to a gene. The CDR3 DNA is TGTGCCAGCAGCTTACGGGCTAGCGGGCGCCGGGGGCAGTTCTTC. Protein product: CASSLRASGRRGQFF.

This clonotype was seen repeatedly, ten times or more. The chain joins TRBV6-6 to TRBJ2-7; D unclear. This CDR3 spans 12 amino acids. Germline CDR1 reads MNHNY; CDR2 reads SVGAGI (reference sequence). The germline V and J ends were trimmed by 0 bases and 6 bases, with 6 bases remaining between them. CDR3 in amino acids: CASSYSSSEQYF. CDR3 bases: TGTGCCAGCAGTTACTCAAGTAGCGAGCAGTACTTC.

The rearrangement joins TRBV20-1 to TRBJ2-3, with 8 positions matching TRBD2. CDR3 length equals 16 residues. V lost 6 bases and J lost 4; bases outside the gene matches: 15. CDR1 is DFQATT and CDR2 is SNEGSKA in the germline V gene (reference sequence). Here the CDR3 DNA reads TGCAGTGCCGAAAAGAACACGGGGGGGCCACCAGATACGCAGTATTTT. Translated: CSAEKNTGGPPDTQYF.

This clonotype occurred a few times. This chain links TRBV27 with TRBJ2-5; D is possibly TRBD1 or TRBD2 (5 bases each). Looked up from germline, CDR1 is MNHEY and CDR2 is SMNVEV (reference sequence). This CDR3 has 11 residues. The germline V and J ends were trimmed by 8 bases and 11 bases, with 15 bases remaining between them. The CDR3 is CASGLGRVQYF. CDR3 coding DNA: TGTGCCAGCGGCCTGGGGCGGGTGCAGTACTTC.

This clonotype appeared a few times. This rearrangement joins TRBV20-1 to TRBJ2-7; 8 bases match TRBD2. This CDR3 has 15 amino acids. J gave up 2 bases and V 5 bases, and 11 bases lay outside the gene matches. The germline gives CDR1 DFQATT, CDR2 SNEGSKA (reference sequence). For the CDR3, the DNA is TGCAGTGCTGGGGGGCCCGTCGGGGGGGCCTACGAGCAGTACTTC. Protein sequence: CSAGGPVGGAYEQYF.

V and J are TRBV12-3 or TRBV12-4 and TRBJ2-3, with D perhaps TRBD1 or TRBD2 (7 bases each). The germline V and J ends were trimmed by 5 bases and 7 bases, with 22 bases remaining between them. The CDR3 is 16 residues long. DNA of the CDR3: TGTGCCAGCAGTCAGGGGGGGCCCAGCTTTCCCCATACGCAGTATTTT. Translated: CASSQGGPSFPHTQYF.

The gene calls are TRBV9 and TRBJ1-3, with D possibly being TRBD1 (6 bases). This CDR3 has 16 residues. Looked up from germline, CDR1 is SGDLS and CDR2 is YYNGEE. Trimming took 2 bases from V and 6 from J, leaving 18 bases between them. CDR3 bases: TGTGCCAGCAGCGTCGGCCAGAGCCGGGACATAAACACCATATATTTT. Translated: CASSVGQSRDINTIYF.

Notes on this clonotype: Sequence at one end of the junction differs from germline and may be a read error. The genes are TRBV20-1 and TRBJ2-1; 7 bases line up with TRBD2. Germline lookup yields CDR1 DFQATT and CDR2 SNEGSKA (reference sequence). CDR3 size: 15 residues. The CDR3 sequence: CSARDLKRGYNKQFF. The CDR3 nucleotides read TGCAGTGCTAGAGATCTTAAGCGGGGATACAATAAGCAGTTCTTC.

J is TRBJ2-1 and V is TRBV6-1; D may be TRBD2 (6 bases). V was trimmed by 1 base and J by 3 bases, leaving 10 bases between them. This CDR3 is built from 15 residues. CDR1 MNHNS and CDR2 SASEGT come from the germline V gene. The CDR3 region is CASSEGGLHYNEQFF. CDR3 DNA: TGTGCCAGCAGTGAAGGGGGACTCCACTACAATGAGCAGTTCTTC.

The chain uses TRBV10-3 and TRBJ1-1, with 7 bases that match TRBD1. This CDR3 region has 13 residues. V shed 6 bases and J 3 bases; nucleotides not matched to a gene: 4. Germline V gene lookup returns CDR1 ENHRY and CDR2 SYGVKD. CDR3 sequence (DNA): TGTGCCATCAGGCTAACAGGGGACACTGAAGCTTTCTTT. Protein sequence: CAIRLTGDTEAFF.

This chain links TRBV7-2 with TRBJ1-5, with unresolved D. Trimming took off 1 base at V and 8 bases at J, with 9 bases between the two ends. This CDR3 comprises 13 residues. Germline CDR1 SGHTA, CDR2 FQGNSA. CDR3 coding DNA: TGTGCCAGCAGCTTAGGGTGGGCAGAGCCCCAGCATTTT. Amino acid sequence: CASSLGWAEPQHF.

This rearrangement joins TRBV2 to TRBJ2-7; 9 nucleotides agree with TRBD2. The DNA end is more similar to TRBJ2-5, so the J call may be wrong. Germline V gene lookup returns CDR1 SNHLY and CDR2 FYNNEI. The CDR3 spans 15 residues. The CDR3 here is CASALAGTRVETQYF. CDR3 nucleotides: TGTGCCAGCGCCCTAGCGGGGACTCGAGTGGAGACCCAGTACTTC.

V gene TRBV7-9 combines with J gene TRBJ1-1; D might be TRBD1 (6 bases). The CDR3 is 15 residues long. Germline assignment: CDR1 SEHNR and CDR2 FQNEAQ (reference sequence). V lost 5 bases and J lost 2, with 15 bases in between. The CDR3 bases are TGTGCCAGCAGCCGGGCCACAGGGCCTAACACTGAAGCTTTCTTT. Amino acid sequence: CASSRATGPNTEAFF.